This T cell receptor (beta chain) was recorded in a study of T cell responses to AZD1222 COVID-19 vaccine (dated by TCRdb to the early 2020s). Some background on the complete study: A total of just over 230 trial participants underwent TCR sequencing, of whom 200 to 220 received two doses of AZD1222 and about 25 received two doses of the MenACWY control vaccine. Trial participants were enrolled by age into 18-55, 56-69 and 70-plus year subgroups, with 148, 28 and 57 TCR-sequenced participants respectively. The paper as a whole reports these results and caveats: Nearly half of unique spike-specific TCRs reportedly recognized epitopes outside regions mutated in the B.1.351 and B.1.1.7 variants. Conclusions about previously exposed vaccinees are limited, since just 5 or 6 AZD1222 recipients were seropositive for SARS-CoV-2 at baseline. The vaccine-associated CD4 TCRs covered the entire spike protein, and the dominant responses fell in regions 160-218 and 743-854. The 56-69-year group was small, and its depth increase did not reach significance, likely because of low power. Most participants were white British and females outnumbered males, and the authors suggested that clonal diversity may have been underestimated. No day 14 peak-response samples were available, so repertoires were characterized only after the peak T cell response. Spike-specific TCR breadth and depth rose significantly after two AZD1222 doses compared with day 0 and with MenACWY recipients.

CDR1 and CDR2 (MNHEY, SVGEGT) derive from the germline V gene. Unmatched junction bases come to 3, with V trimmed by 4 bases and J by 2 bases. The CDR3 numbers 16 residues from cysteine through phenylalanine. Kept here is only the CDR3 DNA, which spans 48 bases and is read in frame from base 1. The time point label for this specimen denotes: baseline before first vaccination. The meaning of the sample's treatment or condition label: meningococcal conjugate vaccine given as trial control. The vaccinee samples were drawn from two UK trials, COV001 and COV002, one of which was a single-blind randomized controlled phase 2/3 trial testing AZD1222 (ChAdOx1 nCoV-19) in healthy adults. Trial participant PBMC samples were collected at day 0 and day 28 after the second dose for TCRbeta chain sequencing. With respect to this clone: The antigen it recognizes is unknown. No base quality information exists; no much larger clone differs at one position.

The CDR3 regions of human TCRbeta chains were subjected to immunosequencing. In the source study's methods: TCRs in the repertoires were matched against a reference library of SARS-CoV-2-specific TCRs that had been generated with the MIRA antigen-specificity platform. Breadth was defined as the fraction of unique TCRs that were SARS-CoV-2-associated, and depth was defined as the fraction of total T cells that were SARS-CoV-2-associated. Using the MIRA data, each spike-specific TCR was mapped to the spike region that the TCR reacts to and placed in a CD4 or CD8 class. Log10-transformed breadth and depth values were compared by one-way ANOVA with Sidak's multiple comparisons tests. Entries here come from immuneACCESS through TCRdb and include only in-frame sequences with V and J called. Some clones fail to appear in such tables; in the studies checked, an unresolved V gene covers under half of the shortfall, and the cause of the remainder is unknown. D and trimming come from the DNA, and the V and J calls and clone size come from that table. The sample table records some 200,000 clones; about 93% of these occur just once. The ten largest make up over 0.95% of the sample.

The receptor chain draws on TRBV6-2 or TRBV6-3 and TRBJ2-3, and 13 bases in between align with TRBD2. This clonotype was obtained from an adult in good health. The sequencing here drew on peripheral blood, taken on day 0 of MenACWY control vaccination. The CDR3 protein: CASSFTSGGVTDTQYF. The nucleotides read TGTGCCAGCAGTTTTACTAGCGGGGGGGTCACAGATACGCAGTATTTT.